This record covers a single TCR beta chain. The CDR3 is 15 amino acids. The germline V gene encodes CDR1 KGHSH and CDR2 LQKENI. Germline trimming cut 2 bases from V and 6 bases from J; bases unmatched to any gene: 4. This record comes from a study of blood T cell repertoires in COVID-19. Whole-study context: Acute and convalescent COVID-19 specimens originated in the United States, Italy and Spain. In each case, the material was cDNA or gDNA derived from T cells, B-cell-depleted T cells, or PBMCs.

Methods used by the authors: Nucleated cell counts were estimated from reference gene primer amplification. The method was immunoSEQ multiplex PCR; TCRdb's version includes in-frame clones alone and lacks a portion of them. The DNA was the basis for D and trimming; V, J and clone size are from that table. The sample yields 150,000 to 200,000 clones, about 81% seen once. Sequencing input: peripheral blood. This TCR derives from a man in his 60s with active or convalescent COVID-19. The chain links TRBV18 to TRBJ1-5, with 10 bases lining up with TRBD1. DNA for the CDR3: TGTGCCAGCTCACCAGGGACAGGGGTGGCTCAGCCCCAGCATTTT. This translates into CASSPGTGVAQPQHF.